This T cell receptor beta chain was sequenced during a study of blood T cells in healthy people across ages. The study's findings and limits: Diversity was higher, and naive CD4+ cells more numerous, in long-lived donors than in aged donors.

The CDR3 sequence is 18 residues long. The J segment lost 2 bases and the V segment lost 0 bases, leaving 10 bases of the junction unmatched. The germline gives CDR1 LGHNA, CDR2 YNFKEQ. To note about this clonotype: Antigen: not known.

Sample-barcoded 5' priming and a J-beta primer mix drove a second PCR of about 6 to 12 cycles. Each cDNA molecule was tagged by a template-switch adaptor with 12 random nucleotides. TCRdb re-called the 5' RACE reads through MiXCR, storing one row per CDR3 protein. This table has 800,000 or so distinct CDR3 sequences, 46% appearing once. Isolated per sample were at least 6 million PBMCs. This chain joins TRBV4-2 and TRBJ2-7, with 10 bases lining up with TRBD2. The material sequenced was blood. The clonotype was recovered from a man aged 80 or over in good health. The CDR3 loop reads CASSQDRGLAETTYEQYF. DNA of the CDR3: TGTGCCAGCAGCCAAGATCGAGGACTAGCGGAAACTACCTACGAGCAGTACTTC.